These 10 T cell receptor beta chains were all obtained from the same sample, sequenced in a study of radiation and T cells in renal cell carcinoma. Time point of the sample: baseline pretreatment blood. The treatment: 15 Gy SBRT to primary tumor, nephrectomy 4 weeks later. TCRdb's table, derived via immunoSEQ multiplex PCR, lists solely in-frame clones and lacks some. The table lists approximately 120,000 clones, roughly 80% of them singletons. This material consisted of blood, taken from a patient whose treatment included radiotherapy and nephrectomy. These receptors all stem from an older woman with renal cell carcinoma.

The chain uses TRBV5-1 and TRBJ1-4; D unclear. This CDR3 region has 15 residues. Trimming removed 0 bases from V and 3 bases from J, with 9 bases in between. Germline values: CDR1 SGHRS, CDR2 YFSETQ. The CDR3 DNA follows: TGCGCCAGCAGCTTGGTGTACAGCCCTAATGAAAAACTGTTTTTT. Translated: CASSLVYSPNEKLFF.

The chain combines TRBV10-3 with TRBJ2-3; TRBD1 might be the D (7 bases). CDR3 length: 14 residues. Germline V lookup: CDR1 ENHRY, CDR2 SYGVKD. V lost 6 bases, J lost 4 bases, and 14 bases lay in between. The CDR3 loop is CAIRKTGEADTQYF. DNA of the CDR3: TGTGCCATCAGAAAAACAGGGGAGGCAGATACGCAGTATTTT.

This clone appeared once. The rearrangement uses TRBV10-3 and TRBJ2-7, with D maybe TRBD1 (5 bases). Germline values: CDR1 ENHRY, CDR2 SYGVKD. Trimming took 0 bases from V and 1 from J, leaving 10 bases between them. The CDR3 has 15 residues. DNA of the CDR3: TGTGCCATCAGTGAGTCGACCAGGGCATCCTACGAGCAGTACTTC. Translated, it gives CAISESTRASYEQYF.

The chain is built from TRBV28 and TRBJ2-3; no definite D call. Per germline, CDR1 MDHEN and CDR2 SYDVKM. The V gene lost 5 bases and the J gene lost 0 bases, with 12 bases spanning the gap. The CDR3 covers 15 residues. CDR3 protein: CASSLQTSSTDTQYF. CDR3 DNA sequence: TGTGCCAGCAGTCTTCAGACCTCTAGCACAGATACGCAGTATTTT.

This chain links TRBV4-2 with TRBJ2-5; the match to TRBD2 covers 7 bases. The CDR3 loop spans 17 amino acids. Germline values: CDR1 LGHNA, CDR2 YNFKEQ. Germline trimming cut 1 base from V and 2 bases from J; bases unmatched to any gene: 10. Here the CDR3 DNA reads TGTGCCAGCAGCCAAGGGACTAGATCGACCGGGCAAGAGACCCAGTACTTC. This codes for CASSQGTRSTGQETQYF.

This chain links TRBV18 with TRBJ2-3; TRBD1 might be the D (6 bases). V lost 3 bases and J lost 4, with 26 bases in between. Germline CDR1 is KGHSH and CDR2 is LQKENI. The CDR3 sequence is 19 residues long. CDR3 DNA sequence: TGTGCCAGCTCACCGGACGAAATCTTTCAGGGGTTTTATTCAGATACGCAGTATTTT. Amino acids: CASSPDEIFQGFYSDTQYF.

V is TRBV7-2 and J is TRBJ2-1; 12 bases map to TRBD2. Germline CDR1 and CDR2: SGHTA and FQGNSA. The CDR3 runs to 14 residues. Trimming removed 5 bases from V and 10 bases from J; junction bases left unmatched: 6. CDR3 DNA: TGTGCCAGCAGCCCCTCCGGGACTAGCGGGGAGCAGTTCTTC. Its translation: CASSPSGTSGEQFF.

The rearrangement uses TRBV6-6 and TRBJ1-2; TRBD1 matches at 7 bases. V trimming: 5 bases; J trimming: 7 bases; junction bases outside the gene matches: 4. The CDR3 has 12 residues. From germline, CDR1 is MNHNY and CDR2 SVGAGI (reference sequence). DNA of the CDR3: TGTGCCAGCAGTGGAGGGGGCGCTGGCTACACCTTC. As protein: CASSGGGAGYTF.

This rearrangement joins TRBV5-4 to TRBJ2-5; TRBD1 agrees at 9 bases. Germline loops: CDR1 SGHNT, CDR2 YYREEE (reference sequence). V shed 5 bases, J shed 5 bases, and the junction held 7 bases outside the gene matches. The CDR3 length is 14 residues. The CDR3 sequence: CASSVDRGRETQYF. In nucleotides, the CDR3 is TGTGCCAGCAGTGTGGACAGGGGACGGGAGACCCAGTACTTC.

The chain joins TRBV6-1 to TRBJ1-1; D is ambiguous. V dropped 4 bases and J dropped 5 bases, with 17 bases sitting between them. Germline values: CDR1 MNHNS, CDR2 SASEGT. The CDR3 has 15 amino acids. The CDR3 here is CASSAQPTVPTEAFF. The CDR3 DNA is TGTGCCAGCAGTGCGCAACCGACCGTACCTACTGAAGCTTTCTTT.